The source of this T cell receptor beta chain is a study of human T cells and chemical hapten exposure. TCRdb reprocessed the RACE reads via MiXCR and lists one record per CDR3 protein. The sample contains more than 95,000 distinct CDR3 sequences, around 35% of which appear only once. The time point here: patch test 3, about 24 weeks after DPC sensitization. As to treatment: therapeutic diphenylcyclopropenone sensitization with weekly scalp DPC. The sequencing used whole blood, collected in connection with sensitization to the hapten diphenylcyclopropenone (DPC). This TCR came from a man aged 35-49 years with alopecia areata. Some clones in this sample may be carry-over from other donors' samples.

The CDR3 spells CATSRTAGANTEAFF. For the CDR3, the DNA is TGTGCCACCAGCAGAACGGCAGGGGCAAACACTGAAGCTTTCTTT. The chain is built from TRBV15 and TRBJ1-1; perhaps TRBD1 as D (6 bases). Trimming stripped 2 bases from V and 2 bases from J, with 12 bases between. CDR1 is LNHNV and CDR2 is YYDKDF in the germline V gene (reference sequence). The CDR3 consists of 15 residues.